This section outlines one T cell receptor beta chain sequence together with its context. This sample was included in a study of control samples from healthy donors and cancer patients. V was shortened by 0 bases and J by 2 bases, with 5 bases between the two germline ends. The CDR3 length is 13 residues. The data were produced by immunoSEQ multiplex PCR, yet TCRdb's version contains in-frame clones alone and is incomplete. The sample records under 20,000 clones, 75% to 90% being singletons. The sequenced sample was PBMCs. The sequence was collected from a woman aged 70-85 years with colorectal cancer. V gene TRBV12-3 or TRBV12-4 combines with J gene TRBJ2-7, with D perhaps TRBD1 (5 bases). CDR3 amino acids: CASSLARAYEQYF. As DNA, the CDR3 is TGTGCCAGCAGTTTAGCCAGGGCCTACGAGCAGTACTTC.